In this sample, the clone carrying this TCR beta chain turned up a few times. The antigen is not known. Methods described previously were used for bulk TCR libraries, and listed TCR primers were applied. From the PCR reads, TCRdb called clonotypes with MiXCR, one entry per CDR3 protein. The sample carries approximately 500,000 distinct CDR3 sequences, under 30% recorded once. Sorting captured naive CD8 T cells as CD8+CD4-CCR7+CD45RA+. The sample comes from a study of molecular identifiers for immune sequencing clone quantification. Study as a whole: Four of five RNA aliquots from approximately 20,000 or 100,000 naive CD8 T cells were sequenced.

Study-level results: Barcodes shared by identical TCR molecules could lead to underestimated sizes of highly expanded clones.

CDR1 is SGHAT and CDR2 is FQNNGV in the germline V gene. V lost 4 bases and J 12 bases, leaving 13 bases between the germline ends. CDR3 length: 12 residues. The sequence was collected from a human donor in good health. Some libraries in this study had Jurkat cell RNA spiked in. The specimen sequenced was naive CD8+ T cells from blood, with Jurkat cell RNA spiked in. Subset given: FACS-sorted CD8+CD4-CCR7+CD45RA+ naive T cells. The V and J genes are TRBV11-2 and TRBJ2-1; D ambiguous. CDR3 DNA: TGTGCCAGCAGCTCACTAAACAGTGGGCAGTTCTTC. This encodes CASSSLNSGQFF.